These 22 T cell receptor beta chains share one sample of origin, sequenced in a study of T cell responses to AZD1222 COVID-19 vaccine. Sequencing used immunoSEQ multiplex PCR; TCRdb keeps in-frame clones, though not all of them. The table has approximately 110,000 clones, roughly 90% seen once. The sample was peripheral blood, taken on day 0 of MenACWY control vaccination. These TCRs come from an adult in good health.

The chain employs TRBV29-1 and TRBJ2-2; D not certain. Germline V lookup: CDR1 SQVTM, CDR2 ANQGSEA. V lost 6 bases and J lost 7, with 15 bases in between. The CDR3 contains 13 residues. The CDR3 sequence is CSVPGLGFGELFF. The CDR3 coding sequence is TGCAGCGTCCCTGGGCTGGGTTTCGGGGAGCTGTTTTTT.

In this sample, this clone turned up once. The genes are TRBV7-9 and TRBJ1-1; no definite D call. Germline assignment: CDR1 SEHNR and CDR2 FQNEAQ (reference sequence). V was shortened by 2 bases and J by 1 base, with 17 bases between the two germline ends. The CDR3 sequence is 17 residues long. The CDR3, as DNA: TGTGCCAGCAGCTTAAAAAGCGGCCTGGGAAGGAACACTGAAGCTTTCTTT. Its protein is CASSLKSGLGRNTEAFF.

CDR3 nucleotides: TGTGCCAGCAGTAGACAGGGTTCCTGGGGCTACACCTTC. Protein sequence: CASSRQGSWGYTF. This sequence joins TRBV28 and TRBJ1-2, with 7 bases fitting TRBD1. The CDR3 loop spans 13 amino acids. Germline V gene sequence: CDR1 MDHEN, CDR2 SYDVKM. V lost 5 bases, J lost 8 bases, and 8 bases stayed unmatched.

V is TRBV7-2 and J is TRBJ2-2; 13 bases line up with TRBD2. This CDR3 spans 19 amino acids. In germline, CDR1 is SGHTA, CDR2 FQGNSA. The trim removed 4 bases at V and 3 bases at J, leaving 11 bases unmatched. In DNA form, the CDR3 reads TGTGCCAGCAGCTCGATTACTAGCGGGAGGGCCCGGTACACCGGGGAGCTGTTTTTT. It codes for CASSSITSGRARYTGELFF.

This clone has just one count. This chain joins TRBV5-1 and TRBJ1-2; 8 bases map to TRBD1. CDR3 length: 14 residues. Germline CDR1 is SGHRS and CDR2 is YFSETQ. The junction had 4 bases not matched to a gene; V was cut back by 0 bases and J by 6 bases. CDR3 protein: CASSLDRGVDGYTF. CDR3 DNA sequence: TGCGCCAGCAGCTTGGACAGGGGGGTGGATGGCTACACCTTC.

This clone was recorded only once. V and J are TRBV28 and TRBJ2-4; no clear D gene. Germline V gene sequence: CDR1 MDHEN, CDR2 SYDVKM. V lost 3 bases, J lost 7 bases, and 10 bases lay in between. The CDR3 runs 13 residues. CDR3 in DNA: TGTGCCAGCAGTTTTGGGGATGGGAACATTCAGTACTTC. Residues: CASSFGDGNIQYF.

This clone was observed a few times. The chain combines TRBV2 with TRBJ1-4, with D perhaps TRBD1 (6 bases). Germline V gene data show CDR1 as SNHLY and CDR2 as FYNNEI. V was pared by 8 bases and J by 0 bases, with 19 bases between. There are 17 residues in the CDR3. CDR3 coding DNA: TGTGCCAGCGCATGGAGGGGGGAGGGAGCAACTAATGAAAAACTGTTTTTT. It yields the protein CASAWRGEGATNEKLFF.

CDR3 sequence (DNA): TGTGCCAGCAGCCAAAATGTGGGAGTCGGGGAAAACATTCAGTACTTC. Its translation is CASSQNVGVGENIQYF. J is TRBJ2-4 and V is TRBV3-1 (or the pseudogene TRBV3-2); D perhaps matches TRBD2 (5 bases). This CDR3 has 16 residues. Trimming removed 2 bases from V and 5 bases from J, with 16 bases in between. The V gene's germline CDR1 is LGHDT and CDR2 YNNKEL (reference sequence).

This chain joins TRBV29-1 and TRBJ1-1, with D possibly being TRBD1 (5 bases). The CDR3 runs to 13 residues. Germline CDR1 SQVTM, CDR2 ANQGSEA. The V and J ends lost 2 bases and 8 bases respectively, with 15 bases between them. CDR3 sequence: CSVEPAGGEEAFF. CDR3 nucleotide sequence: TGCAGCGTTGAACCCGCGGGGGGAGAGGAAGCTTTCTTT.

The rearrangement joins TRBV7-2 to TRBJ1-5, with D tentatively TRBD1 (5 bases). V shed 5 bases and J shed 0 bases, with 11 bases lying between them. CDR3 length equals 15 residues. Germline CDR1 reads SGHTA; CDR2 reads FQGNSA. The CDR3 nucleotides read TGTGCCAGCAGCCCCTGGGGCGTTAGCAATCAGCCCCAGCATTTT. This encodes CASSPWGVSNQPQHF.

CDR3 nucleotides: TGTGCCACCAGCAGGGGTCGGACAGGGTATAATTCACCCCTCCACTTT. Its translation: CATSRGRTGYNSPLHF. The rearrangement links TRBV15 to TRBJ1-6, with TRBD1 matching 8 bases. J lost 4 bases, V lost 3 bases, and 5 bases had no gene match. CDR3 length equals 16 residues. The germline V gene has CDR1 LNHNV and CDR2 YYDKDF (reference sequence).

Here the CDR3 reads CASTPLSASYEQYF. For the CDR3, the DNA is TGTGCCAGCACCCCGCTTTCAGCGTCCTACGAGCAGTACTTC. This chain links TRBV2 with TRBJ2-7; D unclear. The CDR3 consists of 14 residues. V lost 7 bases and J lost 1, with 14 bases in between. Germline V gives CDR1 SNHLY, CDR2 FYNNEI.

The chain couples TRBV5-1 to TRBJ2-1; D is unresolved. The CDR3 runs 11 residues. V lost 5 bases and J 4 bases, leaving 4 bases between the germline ends. Per the germline V gene, CDR1 is SGHRS and CDR2 is YFSETQ. CDR3 sequence: CASRGYNEQFF. The CDR3 coding sequence is TGCGCCAGCAGGGGGTACAATGAGCAGTTCTTC. The full variable domain, with the rest looked up from reference TRBV5-1 and TRBJ2-1, is KAGVTQTPRYLIKTRGQQVTLSCSPISGHRSVSWYQQTPGQGLQFLFEYFSETQRNKGNFPGRFSGRQFSNSRSEMNVSTLELGDSALYLCASRGYNEQFFGPGTRLTVL.

The chain couples TRBV5-1 to TRBJ2-1; D is unresolved. The CDR3 is 15 residues long. Germline V gives CDR1 SGHRS, CDR2 YFSETQ. V was cut by 4 bases and J by 4 bases, with 15 bases left in between. Here the CDR3 reads CASSTAPTTYNEQFF. As DNA, the CDR3 is TGCGCCAGCAGCACCGCTCCAACAACTTACAATGAGCAGTTCTTC.

This chain uses TRBV2 with TRBJ1-4; 7 nucleotides match TRBD1. Trimming removed 6 bases from V and 4 bases from J; junction bases left unmatched: 11. In germline, CDR1 is SNHLY, CDR2 FYNNEI. The CDR3 contains 16 residues. The CDR3 sequence: CASRGTAGLSNEKLFF. In DNA form, the CDR3 reads TGTGCCAGCAGGGGGACAGCCGGGCTTAGTAATGAAAAACTGTTTTTT.

This clone has just one count. The chain combines TRBV24-1 with TRBJ2-7; TRBD1 matches 9 bases. The germline V gene has CDR1 KGHDR and CDR2 SFDVKD. CDR3 length: 15 residues. V shed 4 bases and J 3 bases; nucleotides not matched to a gene: 6. The CDR3 nucleotides read TGTGCCACCAGTGAAGGGGACAGGGTCAACTACGAGCAGTACTTC. Protein: CATSEGDRVNYEQYF.

The table lists this clone with many counts. The rearrangement links TRBV4-1 to TRBJ2-7; no clear D. Trimming took 1 base from V and 2 from J, leaving 6 bases between them. Germline V gives CDR1 MGHRA, CDR2 YSYEKL. This CDR3 is 13 amino acids long. The CDR3, as DNA: TGCGCCAGCAGCCAAGGACCTACCTACGAGCAGTACTTC. Amino acids: CASSQGPTYEQYF.

The chain recombines TRBV9 with TRBJ2-1, with 14 bases lining up with TRBD2. V lost 1 base and J lost 4; bases outside the gene matches: 7. The germline V gene encodes CDR1 SGDLS and CDR2 YYNGEE. This CDR3 is 18 amino acids long. Here the CDR3 reads CASSVSGLAGGSYNEQFF. The DNA of the CDR3 is TGTGCCAGCAGCGTATCCGGACTAGCGGGAGGTTCATACAATGAGCAGTTCTTC. The whole variable domain, filled in from reference TRBV9 and TRBJ2-1, reads DSGVTQTPKHLITATGQRVTLRCSPRSGDLSVYWYQQSLDQGLQFLIQYYNGEERAKGNILERFSAQQFPDLHSELNLSSLELGDSALYFCASSVSGLAGGSYNEQFFGPGTRLTVL.

The V and J genes are TRBV6-2 or TRBV6-3 and TRBJ2-5; possibly TRBD2 for D (6 bases). The CDR3 consists of 14 residues. V lost 6 bases to trimming and J lost 4 bases, with 15 bases between them. CDR1 is MNHEY, CDR2 SVGEGT, per germline. CDR3 sequence (DNA): TGTGCCAGCAGCCCCACCATGGGGGGAGAGACCCAGTACTTC. The encoded protein is CASSPTMGGETQYF.

The CDR3 DNA follows: TGTGCCAGCAGTGAAAGGGGAAACTACGAGCAGTACTTC. Its translation: CASSERGNYEQYF. The J gene is TRBJ2-7, the V gene TRBV6-1; possible D gene TRBD1, 5 bases. Trimming left V 2 bases short and J 3 bases short, with 8 bases between. Germline CDR1 and CDR2: MNHNS and SASEGT. This CDR3 comprises 13 residues.

The V gene is TRBV20-1, the J gene TRBJ1-1; unclear D gene. The CDR3 has 11 residues. Trimming cost V 3 bases and J 4 bases, with 6 bases left between them. CDR1 and CDR2 from the germline V gene are DFQATT and SNEGSKA (reference sequence). Here the CDR3 reads CSASPGTEAFF. The CDR3 DNA reads TGCAGTGCTAGTCCGGGCACTGAAGCTTTCTTT.

The rearrangement links TRBV7-9 to TRBJ1-2, with a possible D match to TRBD1 (5 bases). The germline CDR1 and CDR2 sequences are SEHNR and FQNEAQ (reference sequence). CDR3 length: 15 amino acids. Trimming removed 8 bases at V and 0 bases at J, with 16 bases between. The CDR3 nucleotides read TGTGCCAGCGGAAAGACAGCCGAGTCTAACTATGGCTACACCTTC. It translates to CASGKTAESNYGYTF.